Below, one T cell receptor (beta chain) is given with its context. Germline loops: CDR1 SGHAT, CDR2 FQNNGV. V was trimmed by 8 bases and J by 6 bases, leaving 22 bases between them. The CDR3 loop spans 15 amino acids. Sequenced by immunoSEQ multiplex PCR; TCRdb stores in-frame clones only, minus some. Of about 210,000 clones listed, 75% to 90% are singletons. The data were obtained in a study of blood T cell repertoires in COVID-19. This receptor was taken from a man aged 35 to 55 who had recovered from COVID-19. The sequenced sample was PBMCs or T cells enriched from blood (not recorded which). The chain employs TRBV11-2 and TRBJ1-2; tentatively, D is TRBD1 (6 bases). The CDR3 protein is CASGGQRVPGDGYTF. Written as DNA, the CDR3 is TGTGCCAGCGGAGGACAGAGGGTTCCAGGGGATGGCTACACCTTC.